The clone carrying this T cell receptor (beta chain) occurred a few times. No antigen is known for it. Sorting with CD45RO/CCR7/CD25/CD127/CD95/CD27 yielded naive, central memory, regulatory and stem-like memory CD4+ cells. This sample is part of a study of beta chain features in type 1 diabetes. Study-wide points: All four CD4+ subsets from Type 1 diabetes patients carried moderately but significantly shorter TCRB CDR3s. More deletions and fewer insertions at VDJ junctions were found in patients with type 1 diabetes. PCR might pick shorter templates more often, in the same way for patients and controls.

The germline V and J ends were trimmed by 0 bases and 8 bases, with 10 bases remaining between them. The CDR3 has 13 amino acids. Germline values: CDR1 MNHNS, CDR2 SASEGT. The authors reverse transcribed all of the isolated RNA, so sequencing captured expressed TCRB transcripts. Clones were sequenced by immunoSEQ multiplex PCR, and TCRdb holds only the in-frame ones, with some missing. The sample holds 200,000 to 300,000 clones, about 11% seen once. The genes are TRBV6-1 and TRBJ1-1; no reliable D call. Material for sequencing was naive CD4+ T cells from blood. The clonotype originates from a man in his thirties or forties with type 1 diabetes. The CDR3 DNA is TGTGCCAGCAGTGAAGCAAGGAGAGCCGAAGCTTTCTTT. Translation: CASSEARRAEAFF.